This TCR beta chain is drawn from a study of patients and donors after allogeneic stem cell transplantation (dated by TCRdb to 2018 to 2020). This clonotype was picked up many times. It has no known antigen specificity. No base qualities exist here, and no much larger clone lies one base off it. Library preparation used RT-PCR. This sample was sequenced with a NextSeq 550. The raw public data were reprocessed by TCRdb itself: fastp quality trimming at Q25, MiXCR clonotype calling, in-frame beta chains only. For every CDR3 protein sequence, its rows merge into one entry that carries the most common genes and DNA. The sample includes about 87,000 distinct CDR3 sequences, with around 5% observed a single time. The ten most abundant clones make up about 2.5% of the sample. There are 17 amino acids in the CDR3, from cysteine to phenylalanine inclusive. Only the CDR3 part of the read is kept: 51 bases, read in frame from the first base. The germline V gene supplies CDR1 SGHRS and CDR2 YFSETQ. Trimmed from V: 4 bases; trimmed from J: 4 bases; junction bases lacking a gene match: 11.

This receptor chain uses TRBV5-1 and TRBJ2-1, and TRBD2 aligns with 10 junction nucleotides. This sequence originates from a human donor who was either an allogeneic HSCT recipient or a stem cell or donor lymphocyte infusion donor (not recorded which). It is not recorded whose cells these are; they may come from a transplant donor. Sample: blood, either unsorted or a sorted T cell fraction (not recorded which). At the DNA level, the sequence is TGCGCCAGCAGCACCGGGACTAGCGCCTACGGTTACAATGAGCAGTTCTTC. It specifies CASSTGTSAYGYNEQFF.